This record looks at one TCR beta chain sequence and its context. Its antigen is currently unknown. These data originate in a study of PD-L1 blockade in urothelial cancer. About the study: Patients had been given 0 to 3 earlier chemotherapy regimens. T cell content in blood samples showed a median of about 140,000.

Specified time point: pretreatment peripheral blood. Whole-study results and caveats: Tumor-associated blood clones were expanded more by durable-benefit patients at 3 weeks. Below-median pretreatment blood TCR clonality predicted better survival.

Using immunoSEQ multiplex PCR, the repertoire was profiled, and TCRdb retains in-frame clones only, with some absent. The sample yields over 100,000 clones, 65% to 85% seen once. CDR3 length: 13 residues. V lost 4 bases and J lost 5; bases outside the gene matches: 4. CDR1 and CDR2 (germline): SQVTM, ANQGSEA. The V gene is TRBV29-1, the J gene TRBJ2-7; 11 bases are shared with TRBD2. The clonotype originates from a man in his fifties or sixties with urothelial cancer. The sequencing used PBMCs, collected around atezolizumab (anti-PD-L1) treatment. CDR3 sequence reads: CSVVLAGVHEQYF. The CDR3 DNA sequence: TGCAGCGTTGTACTAGCGGGAGTTCACGAGCAGTACTTC.